The T cell receptor beta chain described here comes from a study of blood T cell repertoires in COVID-19. About the study: Sites across the United States, Italy and Spain contributed samples from acute and convalescent COVID-19. T cells, B-cell-depleted T cells, or PBMCs provided the cDNA or gDNA that served as material.

Method: immunoSEQ multiplex PCR; TCRdb's copy keeps in-frame clones and lacks some. The repertoire holds around 320,000 clones, with roughly 87% as singletons. V dropped 4 bases and J dropped 4; count of bases not matched to a gene: 6. Germline CDR1 reads MGHRA; CDR2 reads YSYEKL. The CDR3 sequence is 14 residues long. The material sequenced was peripheral blood. This clonotype was sampled from a man aged 18 to 30 with active or convalescent COVID-19. This chain joins TRBV4-1 and TRBJ2-5, with TRBD1 matching 7 bases. The CDR3 sequence: CASSRGQARETQYF. DNA for the CDR3: TGCGCCAGCAGCCGTGGACAGGCTAGAGAGACCCAGTACTTC.